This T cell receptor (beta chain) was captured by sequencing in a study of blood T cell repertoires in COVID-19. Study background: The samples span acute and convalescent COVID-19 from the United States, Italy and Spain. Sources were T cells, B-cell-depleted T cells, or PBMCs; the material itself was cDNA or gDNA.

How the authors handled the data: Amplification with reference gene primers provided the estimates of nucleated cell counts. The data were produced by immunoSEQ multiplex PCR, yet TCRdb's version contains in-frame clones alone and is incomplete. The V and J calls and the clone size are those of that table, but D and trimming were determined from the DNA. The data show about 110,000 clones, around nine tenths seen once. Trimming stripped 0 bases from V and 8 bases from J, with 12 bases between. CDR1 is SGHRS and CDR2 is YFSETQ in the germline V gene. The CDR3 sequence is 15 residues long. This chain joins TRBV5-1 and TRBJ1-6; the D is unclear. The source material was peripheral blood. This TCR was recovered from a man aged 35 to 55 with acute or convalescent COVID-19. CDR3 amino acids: CASSLGAGSDSPLHF. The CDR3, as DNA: TGCGCCAGCAGCTTGGGGGCGGGGTCGGATTCACCCCTCCACTTT.